The rows below give T cell receptor beta chains drawn from one sample of a study of blood T cell repertoires in COVID-19. TCRdb's copy holds only in-frame clones and misses some; the assay was immunoSEQ multiplex PCR. This table has about 170,000 clones, roughly 90% appearing once. Material: peripheral blood. All receptors come from a woman in her 50s with acute or convalescent COVID-19. CDR3s include the opening cysteine and the closing phenylalanine or tryptophan. Each record gives: V gene, D gene, clone size, J gene, CDR3 DNA, CDR3 protein. The D gene is left open where the match is weak. Size tells how often a clone was seen (once, few, many) or the class of an expanded clone, and some rows leave it out.

V gene: TRBV7-9
D gene: TRBD1
clone size: few
J gene: TRBJ1-1
CDR3 DNA: TGTGCCAGCAGACCTAGTCCCGGGACAGGGGCGAACACTGAAGCTTTCTTT
CDR3 protein: CASRPSPGTGANTEAFF

V gene: TRBV15
D gene: NA
clone size: NA
J gene: TRBJ2-3
CDR3 DNA: TGTGCCACCAGCAGAGCCCGGGGGTCAGATACGCAGTATTTT
CDR3 protein: CATSRARGSDTQYF

V gene: TRBV19
D gene: TRBD1
clone size: NA
J gene: TRBJ2-7
CDR3 DNA: TGTGCCAGTAGTTTTGGACAGGACGAGCAGTACTTC
CDR3 protein: CASSFGQDEQYF

V gene: TRBV7-9
D gene: NA
clone size: NA
J gene: TRBJ2-3
CDR3 DNA: TGTGCCAGCAGCTTATCGAGGGATACAGATACGCAGTATTTT
CDR3 protein: CASSLSRDTDTQYF

V gene: TRBV29-1
D gene: NA
clone size: NA
J gene: TRBJ2-3
CDR3 DNA: TGCAGCGCATCGACAGACACAGATACGCAGTATTTT
CDR3 protein: CSASTDTDTQYF

V gene: TRBV5-1
D gene: TRBD2
clone size: NA
J gene: TRBJ2-1
CDR3 DNA: TGCGCCAGCCGGACTAGCGGGGTCAATGAGCAGTTCTTC
CDR3 protein: CASRTSGVNEQFF

V gene: TRBV6-6
D gene: TRBD2
clone size: NA
J gene: TRBJ2-1
CDR3 DNA: TGTGCCAGCAGTTACTCCGCGGGAGGGGATAATGAGCAGTTCTTC
CDR3 protein: CASSYSAGGDNEQFF

V gene: TRBV30
D gene: TRBD1
clone size: NA
J gene: TRBJ1-2
CDR3 DNA: TGTGCCTGGAGTGTAAGGCAGGGGGCGCGGAATGGCTACACCTTC
CDR3 protein: CAWSVRQGARNGYTF

V gene: TRBV12-3/TRBV12-4
D gene: NA
clone size: once
J gene: TRBJ1-5
CDR3 DNA: TGTGCCAGCAGCCTGCTGAGTCAGCCCCAGCATTTT
CDR3 protein: CASSLLSQPQHF

V gene: TRBV27
D gene: TRBD1
clone size: NA
J gene: TRBJ1-2
CDR3 DNA: TGTGCCAGCAGGGGACACGACAGGGGAGGTGAGGGCTACACCTTC
CDR3 protein: CASRGHDRGGEGYTF

V gene: TRBV6-5
D gene: NA
clone size: NA
J gene: TRBJ1-1
CDR3 DNA: TGTGCCAGCAGTTTGGCGGGGGGGGACGCTGAAGCTTTCTTT
CDR3 protein: CASSLAGGDAEAFF

V gene: TRBV5-6
D gene: NA
clone size: NA
J gene: TRBJ2-3
CDR3 DNA: TGTGCCAGCAGCGGGGGGAGGGATACGCAGTATTTT
CDR3 protein: CASSGGRDTQYF

V gene: TRBV19
D gene: NA
clone size: NA
J gene: TRBJ1-5
CDR3 DNA: TGTGCCAGTAGCCTAAGTGGCGCCGGGGATTATAGCAATCAGCCCCAGCATTTT
CDR3 protein: CASSLSGAGDYSNQPQHF

V gene: TRBV18
D gene: NA
clone size: NA
J gene: TRBJ1-3
CDR3 DNA: TGTGCCAGCTCACAATACATTAACTCTGGAAACACCATATATTTT
CDR3 protein: CASSQYINSGNTIYF

V gene: TRBV5-1
D gene: NA
clone size: NA
J gene: TRBJ1-1
CDR3 DNA: TGCGCCAGCAGCATTGGGAGGAACACTGAAGCTTTCTTT
CDR3 protein: CASSIGRNTEAFF

V gene: TRBV3-1/TRBV3-2
D gene: NA
clone size: NA
J gene: TRBJ2-2
CDR3 DNA: TGTGCCACTAGAGCGAACACCGGGGAGCTGTTTTTT
CDR3 protein: CATRANTGELFF

V gene: TRBV24-1
D gene: TRBD1
clone size: NA
J gene: TRBJ1-5
CDR3 DNA: TGTGCCACCAGTGAAGGGACAGGAAGCAATCAGCCCCAGCATTTT
CDR3 protein: CATSEGTGSNQPQHF

V gene: TRBV19
D gene: TRBD1
clone size: NA
J gene: TRBJ1-4
CDR3 DNA: TGTGCCAGTAGTCCTATCTTACCGGGACAGGGAACAACTAATGAAAAACTGTTTTTT
CDR3 protein: CASSPILPGQGTTNEKLFF

V gene: TRBV4-2
D gene: NA
clone size: few
J gene: TRBJ1-4
CDR3 DNA: TGTGCCAGCAGCCCAGGGGCTATCCTTGAAAAACTGTTTTTT
CDR3 protein: CASSPGAILEKLFF

V gene: TRBV23-1
D gene: TRBD1
clone size: NA
J gene: TRBJ2-7
CDR3 DNA: TGCGCCAGCAGTCAGTGTTTCGGGACAGACTACGAGCAGTACTTC
CDR3 protein: CASSQCFGTDYEQYF

V gene: TRBV24-1
D gene: NA
clone size: NA
J gene: TRBJ2-3
CDR3 DNA: TGTGCCACCAGTGACCCGGGGACACTGGATACGCAGTATTTT
CDR3 protein: CATSDPGTLDTQYF

V gene: TRBV11-3
D gene: NA
clone size: NA
J gene: TRBJ2-5
CDR3 DNA: TGTGCCAGCAGCGTTCAGGGCACTCAAGAGACCCAGTACTTC
CDR3 protein: CASSVQGTQETQYF

V gene: TRBV19
D gene: TRBD2
clone size: NA
J gene: TRBJ2-1
CDR3 DNA: TGTGCCAGTTTGGGGGGTAGGCTAGCGGTAGGTCTAAGCGATGAGCAGTTCTTC
CDR3 protein: CASLGGRLAVGLSDEQFF

V gene: TRBV10-3
D gene: TRBD1
clone size: NA
J gene: TRBJ1-2
CDR3 DNA: TGTGCCATCAGACCGACAGGGAAAGAGGATGGCTACACCTTC
CDR3 protein: CAIRPTGKEDGYTF

V gene: TRBV4-1
D gene: NA
clone size: NA
J gene: TRBJ1-2
CDR3 DNA: TGCGCCAGCAACGGACGACCCTACAGGCCCTTCGGCTATGGCTACACCTTC
CDR3 protein: CASNGRPYRPFGYGYTF

V gene: TRBV4-3
D gene: NA
clone size: once
J gene: TRBJ2-7
CDR3 DNA: TGCGCCAGCAGCCAAGGAAGCAGCGGGACAACCGAGCAGTACTTC
CDR3 protein: CASSQGSSGTTEQYF

V gene: TRBV6-5
D gene: NA
clone size: NA
J gene: TRBJ2-7
CDR3 DNA: TGTGCCAGCAGAATTGACAGGTCTTCCTACGAGCAGTACTTC
CDR3 protein: CASRIDRSSYEQYF

V gene: TRBV19
D gene: TRBD1
clone size: NA
J gene: TRBJ1-1
CDR3 DNA: TGTGCCAGTAGTGGTTCGGGGACAGTGAACACTGAAGCTTTCTTT
CDR3 protein: CASSGSGTVNTEAFF

V gene: TRBV5-1
D gene: NA
clone size: NA
J gene: TRBJ2-7
CDR3 DNA: TGCGCCAGCGGAGAGAATTCCTACGAGCAGTACTTC
CDR3 protein: CASGENSYEQYF

V gene: TRBV7-9
D gene: NA
clone size: NA
J gene: TRBJ2-7
CDR3 DNA: TGTGCCAGCAGCCAATTATCTGGAGACGAGCAGTACTTC
CDR3 protein: CASSQLSGDEQYF

V gene: TRBV30
D gene: NA
clone size: NA
J gene: TRBJ1-6
CDR3 DNA: TGTGCCTGGAGTCTCCTCCTAGACCTCTATAATTCACCCCTCCACTTT
CDR3 protein: CAWSLLLDLYNSPLHF